The 26 T cell receptor beta chains below all came from one sample that was sequenced in a study of cytomegalovirus exposure and HLA in healthy donors. The PCR had 60 Vbeta and 13 Jbeta primers. The table came from immunoSEQ multiplex PCR; TCRdb's copy has only in-frame clones and leaves some out. The sample has 120,000 to 150,000 clones; around 59% are singletons. The sample taken for sequencing was PBMCs. These receptors originate from a male donor in good health and CMV-seronegative.

The chain carries TRBV7-8 and TRBJ1-2; 7 bases map to TRBD1. With V trimmed by 2 bases and J by 4 bases, 7 bases remained unmatched. Germline V CDR1 and CDR2: SGHVS, FQNEAQ. The CDR3 has 15 amino acids. The CDR3 sequence is CASSLMGQIFYGYTF. DNA of the CDR3: TGTGCCAGCAGCTTAATGGGACAGATCTTCTATGGCTACACCTTC.

As to this clone: This likely comes from a read error, as the CDR3 has no conserved phenylalanine or tryptophan at its end. The V gene is TRBV6-5, the J gene TRBJ1-1; D not certain. CDR3 length: 13 residues. V was cut by 6 bases and J by 5 bases, with 13 bases left in between. Germline CDR1 and CDR2: MNHEY and SVGAGI. DNA of the CDR3: TGTGCCAGCAGCGGCAACAGTAAAACTGAAGCTTTCCTT. This encodes CASSGNSKTEAFL.

This sequence joins TRBV9 and TRBJ2-1, with a possible D match to TRBD1 (5 bases). Trimming took off 3 bases at V and 1 base at J, with 11 bases between the two ends. This CDR3 spans 15 amino acids. From germline, CDR1 is SGDLS and CDR2 YYNGEE. The CDR3 DNA is TGTGCCAGCAGCGAAAGGGGATTGTCCTACAATGAGCAGTTCTTC. It encodes CASSERGLSYNEQFF.

CDR3 protein: CASSGLQGIYGYTF. The CDR3 coding sequence is TGTGCCAGCAGTGGCCTGCAGGGTATCTATGGCTACACCTTC. V and J are TRBV2 and TRBJ1-2; the D gene is possibly TRBD1 (5 bases). The CDR3 totals 14 residues. Germline assignment: CDR1 SNHLY and CDR2 FYNNEI. V shed 4 bases and J shed 4 bases, with 13 bases lying between them.

On this clone itself: Other DNA sequences within the sample encode an identical CDR3. This chain connects TRBV7-2 to TRBJ1-1; no clear D gene. The germline CDR1 and CDR2 sequences are SGHTA and FQGNSA. V was cut by 2 bases and J by 5 bases, with 9 bases left in between. This CDR3 spans 13 amino acids. The DNA of the CDR3 is TGTGCCAGCAGCTTATTACGGGGTACTGAAGCTTTCTTT. Its translation: CASSLLRGTEAFF.

This clone was seen only a few times. The chain uses TRBV10-1 and TRBJ1-4; perhaps TRBD1 as D (5 bases). The CDR3 totals 15 residues. With 0 bases removed from V and 4 bases from J, the gap between germline ends came to 9 bases. Germline V gene sequence: CDR1 WNHNN, CDR2 SYGVQD (reference sequence). Here the CDR3 DNA reads TGCGCCAGCAGTGAGTCCGGGGGAAATAATGAAAAACTGTTTTTT. The encoded protein is CASSESGGNNEKLFF.

This clone was observed a handful of times. V is TRBV5-4 and J is TRBJ1-2; weak D call: TRBD1 (5 bases). The CDR3 loop spans 11 amino acids. Trimming stripped 4 bases from V and 7 bases from J, with 8 bases between. Germline V gene data show CDR1 as SGHNT and CDR2 as YYREEE (reference sequence). CDR3 nucleotide sequence: TGTGCCAGCAGCATGGGGCTTGGCTACACCTTC. It codes for CASSMGLGYTF.

This sequence joins TRBV29-1 and TRBJ2-7; 8 nucleotides agree with TRBD2. Germline V gene data show CDR1 as SQVTM and CDR2 as ANQGSEA. V shed 1 base, J shed 7 bases, and the junction held 6 bases outside the gene matches. CDR3 length: 13 amino acids. CDR3: CSVEVSRGGEQYF. Written as DNA, the CDR3 is TGCAGCGTTGAAGTCTCCCGCGGGGGGGAGCAGTACTTC.

In this sample, this clone turned up a few times. This chain connects TRBV5-6 to TRBJ2-2; 7 bases line up with TRBD1. This CDR3 has 16 residues. The germline V gene encodes CDR1 SGHDT and CDR2 YYEEEE. Unmatched junction bases numbered 7, after V lost 4 bases and J lost 1 base. The CDR3 nucleotides are TGTGCCAGCAGCCCACCCGACAGGGTGAACACCGGGGAGCTGTTTTTT. Encoded protein: CASSPPDRVNTGELFF.

The chain links TRBV5-1 to TRBJ1-4, with 7 nucleotides matching TRBD1. Germline loops: CDR1 SGHRS, CDR2 YFSETQ. Trimming removed 4 bases from V and 5 bases from J; junction bases left unmatched: 14. This CDR3 is built from 17 residues. This chain's CDR3 is CASSPQPQQGLNEKLFF. The CDR3 region has the DNA TGCGCCAGCAGCCCCCAACCCCAACAGGGGTTAAATGAAAAACTGTTTTTT. Using reference TRBV5-1 and TRBJ1-4 for the parts outside the CDR3, the full variable domain is KAGVTQTPRYLIKTRGQQVTLSCSPISGHRSVSWYQQTPGQGLQFLFEYFSETQRNKGNFPGRFSGRQFSNSRSEMNVSTLELGDSALYLCASSPQPQQGLNEKLFFGSGTQLSVL.

This chain joins TRBV6-6 and TRBJ2-7; D gene unclear. This CDR3 region has 12 residues. The germline gives CDR1 MNHNY, CDR2 SVGAGI (reference sequence). Trimming took off 4 bases at V and 3 bases at J, with 7 bases between the two ends. DNA for the CDR3: TGTGCCAGCAGTTTGTCATTCTACGAGCAGTACTTC. It codes for CASSLSFYEQYF.

The chain combines TRBV12-5 with TRBJ1-4; perhaps TRBD1 as D (6 bases). Germline V gives CDR1 LGHNT, CDR2 FRNRAP. Trimming took 5 bases from V and 7 from J, leaving 14 bases between them. The CDR3 has 14 residues. The CDR3 here is CASGLQDSFEKLFF. The CDR3 DNA reads as TGTGCTAGTGGTCTCCAGGACAGTTTTGAAAAACTGTTTTTT.

This chain joins TRBV19 and TRBJ1-4; 9 nucleotides line up with TRBD1. Germline V gene sequence: CDR1 LNHDA, CDR2 SQIVND (reference sequence). CDR3 size: 15 residues. V lost 5 bases, J lost 4 bases, and 5 bases stayed unmatched. CDR3 amino acids: CASSSGQGRNEKLFF. DNA for the CDR3: TGTGCCAGTAGTTCGGGACAGGGCCGTAATGAAAAACTGTTTTTT.

This rearrangement joins TRBV4-3 to TRBJ2-3; tentatively, D is TRBD2 (6 bases). The CDR3 contains 15 residues. The germline V and J ends were trimmed by 4 bases and 2 bases, with 13 bases remaining between them. Germline V gene sequence: CDR1 LGHNA, CDR2 YSLEER. The CDR3 spells CASSPFLATTDTQYF. For the CDR3, the DNA is TGCGCCAGCAGCCCCTTTCTAGCGACCACAGATACGCAGTATTTT.

The V gene is TRBV2, the J gene TRBJ1-2, with D tentatively TRBD1 (6 bases). V dropped 7 bases and J dropped 3 bases, with 12 bases sitting between them. Germline CDR1 SNHLY, CDR2 FYNNEI. CDR3 length: 13 residues. This chain's CDR3 is CASTPGTYYGYTF. DNA of the CDR3: TGTGCCAGCACACCCGGGACATACTATGGCTACACCTTC.

By its share, this clone is medium-sized. The chain combines TRBV7-9 with TRBJ2-1; 8 positions agree with TRBD2. Trimming cost V 1 base and J 6 bases; bases outside gene matches: 8. Germline assignment: CDR1 SEHNR and CDR2 FQNEAQ (reference sequence). The CDR3 consists of 16 residues. CDR3 loop: CASSLEVGAGGNEQFF. DNA for the CDR3: TGTGCCAGCAGCTTAGAAGTGGGGGCGGGGGGCAATGAGCAGTTCTTC.

The rearrangement links TRBV7-6 to TRBJ2-7, with a possible D match to TRBD1 (5 bases). This CDR3 is built from 13 residues. The germline V gene encodes CDR1 SGHVS and CDR2 FNYEAQ. V was clipped by 5 bases and J by 4 bases, with 12 bases between them. CDR3 in amino acids: CASSHSGSYEQYF. CDR3 in DNA: TGTGCCAGCAGCCATTCAGGGTCATACGAGCAGTACTTC.

CDR3 sequence: CASSQDRGNYGYTF. The DNA for the CDR3 is TGCGCCAGCAGCCAAGACCGGGGGAACTATGGCTACACCTTC. The rearrangement links TRBV4-1 to TRBJ1-2; weak D call: TRBD1 (5 bases). The CDR3 consists of 14 residues. Germline lookup yields CDR1 MGHRA and CDR2 YSYEKL. The germline V and J ends were trimmed by 0 bases and 2 bases, with 7 bases remaining between them.

The rearrangement links TRBV7-2 to TRBJ1-5, with D possibly TRBD1 on 6 matching bases. V gave up 4 bases and J gave up 6 bases, with 13 bases separating them. This CDR3 is built from 14 residues. CDR1 is SGHTA and CDR2 is FQGNSA in the germline V gene. CDR3 amino acids: CASSSERDIQPQHF. As DNA, the CDR3 is TGTGCCAGCAGCTCAGAGAGGGACATTCAGCCCCAGCATTTT.

The chain employs TRBV9 and TRBJ2-1, with 8 nucleotides matching TRBD2. The germline CDR1 and CDR2 sequences are SGDLS and YYNGEE. J gave up 10 bases and V 4 bases, and 13 bases lay outside the gene matches. The CDR3 is 15 residues long. CDR3 nucleotide sequence: TGTGCCAGCAGCACACACAGCGGGGGCTCAGGGGAGCAGTTCTTC. Its protein product is CASSTHSGGSGEQFF.

The chain combines TRBV7-9 with TRBJ2-1; the D gene is possibly TRBD2 (5 bases). The CDR3 spans 14 residues. The V and J ends lost 3 bases and 2 bases respectively, with 8 bases between them. Germline-derived CDR1 and CDR2 are SEHNR and FQNEAQ (reference sequence). As DNA, the CDR3 is TGTGCCAGCAGCTTCTCCGGGGCCTACAATGAGCAGTTCTTC. Its translation is CASSFSGAYNEQFF.

This chain links TRBV11-2 with TRBJ2-7; D may be TRBD1 (5 bases). Trimming stripped 1 base from V and 7 bases from J, with 11 bases between. Germline CDR1 is SGHAT and CDR2 is FQNNGV. The CDR3 loop spans 13 amino acids. CDR3 protein: CASSLAARDEQYF. CDR3 DNA: TGTGCCAGCAGCTTAGCAGCCAGGGATGAGCAGTACTTC.

Turning to this clone: The same CDR3 is also encoded by other DNA sequences in this sample. The rearrangement uses TRBV19 and TRBJ2-7; 12 bases agree with TRBD2. This CDR3 region has 15 residues. Germline CDR1 and CDR2: LNHDA and SQIVND (reference sequence). V shed 3 bases and J 2 bases; nucleotides not matched to a gene: 2. CDR3 in DNA: TGTGCCAGTAGTATTGGACTAGCGGGGACCTACGAGCAGTACTTC. This translates into CASSIGLAGTYEQYF.

This clone has just a few counts. V is TRBV9 and J is TRBJ1-2; D perhaps matches TRBD1 (5 bases). This CDR3 is built from 14 residues. Germline lookup yields CDR1 SGDLS and CDR2 YYNGEE. Trimming left V 4 bases short and J 3 bases short, with 13 bases between. The CDR3 coding sequence is TGTGCCAGCAGCTTGTGGGGGGACTACTATGGCTACACCTTC. Translated: CASSLWGDYYGYTF.

V and J are TRBV28 and TRBJ2-1, with D perhaps matching TRBD1 (6 bases). Germline V gives CDR1 MDHEN, CDR2 SYDVKM. The CDR3 spans 18 residues. With 1 base removed from V and 5 bases from J, the gap between germline ends came to 21 bases. CDR3 DNA sequence: TGTGCCAGCAGTTTATTATCTTGGGTACAGGGAACAAACAATGAGCAGTTCTTC. It encodes CASSLLSWVQGTNNEQFF.

J is TRBJ1-4 and V is TRBV27, with 7 bases aligning to TRBD1. Trimming took 5 bases from V and 10 from J; bases not matched to a gene: 10. CDR1 is MNHEY, CDR2 SMNVEV, per germline (reference sequence). This CDR3 is built from 14 residues. CDR3 loop: CASSHRQGLGKLFF. In DNA form, the CDR3 reads TGTGCCAGCAGTCATAGACAGGGCTTGGGAAAACTGTTTTTT.